Following are 12 T cell receptor beta chains from one sample sequenced in a study of CD8 T cells in ankylosing spondylitis. One entry per CDR3 protein, called by TCRdb with MiXCR from the 5' RACE reads. Of 84,000 or so distinct CDR3 sequences listed, more than 25% were seen once; the top ten hold over 50%. The sequencing input was blood, either unsorted or a sorted T cell fraction (not recorded which). These receptors came from a male donor with ankylosing spondylitis or in good health (not recorded which).

The genes are TRBV18 and TRBJ2-5, with D possibly TRBD2 on 5 matching bases. The CDR3 has 13 residues. V dropped 6 bases and J dropped 3 bases, with 11 bases sitting between them. Per germline, CDR1 KGHSH and CDR2 LQKENI. CDR3 coding DNA: TGTGCCAGCTCCCTACGGGAAGAAGAGACCCAGTACTTC. It is translated as CASSLREEETQYF.

The chain couples TRBV5-1 to TRBJ2-3; D remains unclear. The CDR3 length is 14 residues. Trimming took 0 bases from V and 8 from J, leaving 13 bases between them. Germline-derived CDR1 and CDR2 are SGHRS and YFSETQ. The CDR3 coding sequence is TGCGCCAGCAGCTTGGCGGCGAGAGACTCTACGCAGTATTTT. Translated: CASSLAARDSTQYF.

This clonotype came up a few times. This chain joins TRBV7-9 and TRBJ2-7; 7 bases are shared with TRBD1. CDR3 length: 15 amino acids. After removal of 2 bases from V and 5 bases from J, the junction contained 9 bases not matched to a gene. Per germline, CDR1 SEHNR and CDR2 FQNEAQ (reference sequence). The CDR3 region is CASSLSTPTGNEQYF. CDR3 coding DNA: TGTGCCAGCAGCTTATCTACGCCGACAGGGAACGAGCAGTACTTC.

V usage is TRBV10-3 and J usage is TRBJ1-1; D is unresolved. Germline CDR1 ENHRY, CDR2 SYGVKD. Trimming cost V 4 bases and J 3 bases, with 9 bases left between them. This CDR3 is 13 amino acids long. As DNA, the CDR3 is TGTGCCATCAGTGGGAAAGGTGACACTGAAGCTTTCTTT. Its protein is CAISGKGDTEAFF.

This clonotype has a handful of counts. CDR3 loop: CASSPTGSRASPLHF. CDR3 nucleotides: TGTGCCAGCAGCCCAACAGGGTCCCGGGCTTCACCCCTCCACTTT. The chain links TRBV12-3 or TRBV12-4 to TRBJ1-6; D is possibly TRBD1 (6 bases). V shed 6 bases and J shed 9 bases, with 18 bases lying between them. The CDR3 runs 15 residues.

The V gene is TRBV24-1, the J gene TRBJ2-1; D could derive from TRBD1 or TRBD2 (5 bases each). V was clipped by 3 bases and J by 5 bases, with 10 bases between them. The germline CDR1 and CDR2 sequences are KGHDR and SFDVKD. There are 14 residues in the CDR3. The CDR3 DNA sequence: TGTGCCACCAGTGATCACGGGACCAACAATGAGCAGTTCTTC. Translated, it gives CATSDHGTNNEQFF.

This clonotype was counted a few times. V and J are TRBV5-1 and TRBJ1-6; unclear D gene. This CDR3 is 14 amino acids long. Trimming left V 0 bases short and J 10 bases short, with 11 bases between. The germline V gene has CDR1 SGHRS and CDR2 YFSETQ. The CDR3 coding sequence is TGCGCCAGCAGCTTGGGGACTGACGAATCACCCCTCCACTTT. This translates into CASSLGTDESPLHF.

This chain links TRBV5-6 with TRBJ1-1; D call uncertain. The CDR3 totals 15 residues. The germline V gene encodes CDR1 SGHDT and CDR2 YYEEEE. Trimming cost V 2 bases and J 5 bases, with 16 bases left between them. CDR3: CASSFGVGKLTEAFF. The CDR3 coding sequence is TGTGCCAGCAGCTTTGGGGTCGGGAAGTTGACTGAAGCTTTCTTT.

This clonotype was detected ten times or more. V gene TRBV5-1 combines with J gene TRBJ1-6; D not resolved. This CDR3 has 15 residues. CDR1 and CDR2 from the germline V gene are SGHRS and YFSETQ. The V end lost 3 bases, the J end lost 6 bases, and 13 bases lay between the germline ends. CDR3 sequence reads: CASSSRTDRNSPLHF. The CDR3 DNA reads as TGCGCCAGCAGCTCGAGGACTGACCGTAATTCACCCCTCCACTTT.

This clonotype was detected only a few times. The chain employs TRBV7-8 and TRBJ2-7; unclear D gene. Germline values: CDR1 SGHVS, CDR2 FQNEAQ. This CDR3 comprises 13 residues. Trimming left V 2 bases short and J 0 bases short, with 5 bases between. The CDR3 is CASSLLYSYEQYF. The DNA for the CDR3 is TGTGCCAGCAGCTTATTGTACTCCTACGAGCAGTACTTC. The full variable domain, rest sourced from reference TRBV7-8 and TRBJ2-7, is GAGVSQSPRYKVAKRGQDVALRCDPISGHVSLFWYQQALGQGPEFLTYFQNEAQLDKSGLPSDRFFAERPEGSVSTLKIQRTQQEDSAVYLCASSLLYSYEQYFGPGTRLTVT.

The chain has TRBV5-1 and TRBJ1-2; D is unclear. The CDR3 is 16 amino acids. Germline CDR1 is SGHRS and CDR2 is YFSETQ. V was pared by 1 base and J by 0 bases, with 13 bases between. CDR3 nucleotides: TGCGCCAGCAGCTTGAATACCGGGGTAGCTAACTATGGCTACACCTTC. It is translated as CASSLNTGVANYGYTF.

V gene TRBV5-1 combines with J gene TRBJ2-7; 8 bases match TRBD2. V shed 5 bases and J 1 base; nucleotides not matched to a gene: 5. CDR1 SGHRS and CDR2 YFSETQ come from the germline V gene. This CDR3 has 14 amino acids. The CDR3 sequence: CASRHSGRSYEQYF. The CDR3 bases are TGCGCCAGCAGACACAGCGGGAGATCCTACGAGCAGTACTTC.